These 12 T cell receptor beta chains originate from one sample sequenced in a study of blood T cells in healthy people across ages. A second PCR, run for roughly 7 to 11 cycles, used a sample-barcoded 5' primer plus a J-beta primer mix. MiXCR, run by TCRdb on the 5' RACE reads, gives a single entry per CDR3 protein. Among about a million distinct CDR3 sequences listed, 51% were seen once. What was sequenced was blood. The receptors originated from a woman aged 55-70 years in good health.

J is TRBJ2-4 and V is TRBV10-3; TRBD2 aligns across 8 bases. Matching the DNA end better, TRBJ2-7 makes the J call doubtful. The CDR3 covers 16 residues. Germline V gives CDR1 ENHRY, CDR2 SYGVKD. CDR3 coding DNA: TGTGCCATCAGTTCGGGCGGGAGGACCTTGAGCTACGAGCAGTACTTC. It yields the protein CAISSGGRTLSYEQYF.

The gene calls are TRBV7-3 and TRBJ2-2; D not resolved. Germline V CDR1 and CDR2: SGHTA, FQGTGA. The CDR3 consists of 14 residues. V lost 1 base and J 1 base, leaving 4 bases between the germline ends. The DNA of the CDR3 is TGTGCCAGCAGCTTAATGCAGAACACCGGGGAGCTGTTTTTT. Its protein is CASSLMQNTGELFF.

In this sample, this clonotype turned up a few times. The rearrangement uses TRBV20-1 and TRBJ2-5; 8 nucleotides agree with TRBD2. The CDR3 contains 14 residues. The V gene end was trimmed by 5 bases and the J gene end by 0 bases; junction bases not matched to a gene: 5. Germline assignment: CDR1 DFQATT and CDR2 SNEGSKA (reference sequence). This CDR3 reads CSAPGLADQETQYF. DNA of the CDR3: TGCAGTGCTCCTGGACTAGCTGACCAAGAGACCCAGTACTTC.

This clonotype has a handful of counts. This chain connects TRBV7-2 to TRBJ1-5; 7 nucleotides align to TRBD1. CDR1 is SGHTA and CDR2 is FQGNSA in the germline V gene. The CDR3 has 16 amino acids. The V gene end was trimmed by 1 base and the J gene end by 3 bases; junction bases not matched to a gene: 6. The CDR3 here is CASSLGDRNYNQPQHF. The CDR3 nucleotides read TGTGCCAGCAGCTTAGGGGACAGAAACTACAATCAGCCCCAGCATTTT.

The chain has TRBV4-1 and TRBJ2-1; 15 nucleotides agree with TRBD2. Germline V gene lookup returns CDR1 MGHRA and CDR2 YSYEKL. Losses at the gene ends were 4 bases for V and 1 base for J; bases not matched to a gene: 11. The CDR3 is 20 amino acids. CDR3 sequence reads: CASSPPPGLAGGGSYNEQFF. In nucleotides, the CDR3 is TGCGCCAGCAGCCCCCCCCCGGGACTAGCGGGGGGAGGGTCCTACAATGAGCAGTTCTTC.

The V gene is TRBV30, the J gene TRBJ2-1; TRBD2 aligns across 7 bases. This CDR3 is 14 amino acids long. CDR1 and CDR2 from the germline V gene are GTSNPN and SVGIG (reference sequence). With V trimmed by 6 bases and J by 6 bases, 11 bases remained unmatched. The CDR3, as DNA: TGTGCCTGCCGGCGGGAGAAGGGAGGCAATGAGCAGTTCTTC. Protein sequence: CACRREKGGNEQFF.

The chain uses TRBV7-9 and TRBJ2-3; D remains unclear. Germline V gene data show CDR1 as SEHNR and CDR2 as FQNEAQ (reference sequence). Trimming removed 5 bases from V and 2 bases from J, with 11 bases in between. CDR3 size: 14 residues. The CDR3 DNA sequence: TGTGCCAGCAGCCTTACCCGTCACACAGATACGCAGTATTTT. This gives the protein CASSLTRHTDTQYF.

The rearrangement uses TRBV5-1 and TRBJ2-7, with D possibly matching TRBD2 (6 bases). The length of the CDR3 is 14 residues. V was pared by 4 bases and J by 5 bases, with 16 bases between. Germline assignment: CDR1 SGHRS and CDR2 YFSETQ. Written as DNA, the CDR3 is TGCGCCAGCAGCGACCCCCGGGGGAGCCACGAGCAGTACTTC. Translation: CASSDPRGSHEQYF. Full variable domain (missing parts from reference TRBV5-1 and TRBJ2-7): KAGVTQTPRYLIKTRGQQVTLSCSPISGHRSVSWYQQTPGQGLQFLFEYFSETQRNKGNFPGRFSGRQFSNSRSEMNVSTLELGDSALYLCASSDPRGSHEQYFGPGTRLTVT.

As for this clonotype: Since a much larger clone is just one base distant, this may be a read error. The chain combines TRBV2 with TRBJ2-6; no clear D. Germline values: CDR1 SNHLY, CDR2 FYNNEI. This CDR3 has 17 residues. Trimming shortened V by 4 bases and J by 0 bases, and 13 bases separated the two germline ends. CDR3 residues: CASSVATLGSGANVLTF. In DNA, the CDR3 is TGTGCCAGCAGTGTGGCGACATTAGGCTCTGGGGCCAACGTCCTGACTTTC.

The CDR3 reads CASRRGDWGETQYF. The DNA for the CDR3 is TGTGCCAGCAGGAGAGGGGACTGGGGAGAGACCCAGTACTTC. This chain uses TRBV6-2 or TRBV6-3 with TRBJ2-5; a possible D gene is TRBD2 (6 bases). V dropped 6 bases and J dropped 4 bases, with 15 bases sitting between them. The germline V gene has CDR1 MNHEY and CDR2 SVGEGT. The CDR3 spans 14 residues.

This clonotype was picked up one time. J is TRBJ2-4 and V is TRBV4-2; D tentatively reads TRBD1 or TRBD2 (5 bases each). The DNA matches TRBJ2-7 better at its end, which makes the J call doubtful. This CDR3 has 15 residues. Germline loops: CDR1 LGHNA, CDR2 YNFKEQ. The CDR3 is CASTQGADLGYEQYF. The CDR3 DNA reads TGTGCCAGCACCCAGGGCGCGGACTTAGGCTACGAGCAGTACTTC.

This clonotype showed up just once. The chain joins TRBV15 to TRBJ1-2; D not certain. The CDR3 has 14 amino acids. The ends were cut back, 3 bases at V and 2 bases at J, with 10 bases in the middle. The germline gives CDR1 LNHNV, CDR2 YYDKDF (reference sequence). The DNA for the CDR3 is TGTGCCACCAGCAGTGAGGGAGGGAACTATGGCTACACCTTC. Amino acids: CATSSEGGNYGYTF.